This T cell receptor (beta chain) was recorded in a study of T-cell reconstitution after alpha-beta-depleted transplantation in children. Unique molecular identifiers were used to barcode this TCRbeta library. MiXCR, applied by TCRdb to the PCR reads, yields one record per CDR3 protein. The profile covers about 230,000 distinct CDR3 sequences, with 8% to 9.5% appearing a single time and less than 8% taken by the ten largest. V was shortened by 0 bases and J by 1 base, with 13 bases between the two germline ends. The CDR3 spans 17 residues. The germline V gene encodes CDR1 WSHSY and CDR2 SAAADI. The chain recombines TRBV10-2 with TRBJ1-5; possible D gene TRBD1, 6 bases. The sequence derives from a human donor who donated a stem cell graft to a child with acute lymphoblastic leukemia. Sample: PBMCs from the stem cell graft donor, taken from the stem cell graft. CDR3 sequence: CASSESTGHPSNQPQHF. CDR3 nucleotide sequence: TGCGCCAGCAGTGAGTCGACGGGACACCCGAGCAATCAGCCCCAGCATTTT.